This T cell receptor beta chain was profiled in a study of control samples from healthy donors and cancer patients. The germline V gene has CDR1 SNHLY and CDR2 FYNNEI. V was pared by 7 bases and J by 5 bases, with 11 bases between. The CDR3 consists of 12 residues. TCRdb's copy holds only in-frame clones and misses some; the assay was immunoSEQ multiplex PCR. This table holds just over 150,000 clones, around 90% found once. The rearrangement joins TRBV2 to TRBJ1-2; no clear D gene. The sequenced sample consisted of blood. The TCR sequence derives from a man aged 25-40 years in good health. Written as DNA, the CDR3 is TGTGCCAGCACTCCGGGAGGGTATGGCTACACCTTC. Protein: CASTPGGYGYTF.